This T cell receptor (beta chain) was sequenced during a study of T cells in localized non-small cell lung cancer. Sequencing was performed with immunoSEQ multiplex PCR; in TCRdb, only in-frame clones are kept and a portion is missing. The sample carries around 83,000 clones, roughly 90% recorded once. The study's findings and limits: Uninvolved adjacent lung had higher T cell clonality than tumor and all other tissues. In adjacent lung appeared a median around 60 of the top 100 tumor clones.

A note on this clone: What it binds is unknown.

This material consisted of peripheral blood, taken before any cancer treatment. The TCR originated in a man aged 35 to 69 with stage I squamous cell lung carcinoma.

CDR3 sequence (DNA): TGTGCCAGTAAAAGGGACAGTGCGAGCTATAGCAATCAGCCCCAGCATTTT. Translation gives CASKRDSASYSNQPQHF. V and J are TRBV19 and TRBJ1-5; 7 positions agree with TRBD1. This CDR3 contains 17 residues. Germline V CDR1 and CDR2: LNHDA, SQIVND (reference sequence). V lost 7 bases to trimming and J lost 0 bases; unmatched junction nucleotides: 12.